This T cell receptor (beta chain) was recorded in a study of vaccination and CD4 T cells after COVID-19. Study information: Cells were stimulated with overlapping spike peptide pools from SARS-CoV-2, HCoV-NL63, HCoV-OC43 and HCoV-229E.

Broader study findings: The study found that a median about 88% of reactive clones in convalescent patients appeared only post-vaccination.

Turning to this clonotype: Its specificity is not known.

V shed 4 bases and J 4 bases; nucleotides not matched to a gene: 8. The CDR3 is 16 residues long. The germline CDR1 and CDR2 sequences are SGHTA and FQGNSA. Sequencing of the DNA from cultured CD4+ T cells was carried out with the Oncomine TCR Beta short-read assay. TCRdb re-analysed the PCR reads in MiXCR, keeping a single row per CDR3 protein. Of 15,000 to 20,000 distinct CDR3 sequences listed, 56% are singletons. As to treatment: approximately 10-day PBMC culture with coronavirus spike peptide pools or control peptides (ViraFEST assay). The genes are TRBV7-2 and TRBJ2-1; 9 positions match TRBD1. Sequencing input: CD4+ T cells from blood, cultured in vitro. This TCR derives from a human donor who had recovered from COVID-19. This CDR3 reads CASSWDRAQLYNEQFF. The CDR3 DNA follows: TGTGCCAGCAGCTGGGACAGGGCGCAACTTTACAATGAGCAGTTCTTC.